Listed here are 10 T cell receptor beta chains from one sample, sequenced in a study of cytomegalovirus exposure and HLA in healthy donors. PCR amplification relied on 60 Vbeta primers (plus 13 Jbeta primers). Clones were sequenced by immunoSEQ multiplex PCR, and TCRdb holds only the in-frame ones, with some missing. Of about 100,000 clones in the sample, roughly three quarters were seen once. Sequencing was performed on PBMCs. The receptor source for this set is a woman aged 55-69 years in good health and CMV-seronegative.

The chain recombines TRBV5-1 with TRBJ2-3; D perhaps matches TRBD2 (7 bases). The CDR3 totals 16 residues. From germline, CDR1 is SGHRS and CDR2 YFSETQ. The V end lost 0 bases, the J end lost 2 bases, and 13 bases lay between the germline ends. CDR3 protein: CASSLGRGGTTDTQYF. CDR3 DNA: TGCGCCAGCAGCTTGGGTCGCGGGGGCACCACAGATACGCAGTATTTT.

The sample holds a few counts of this clone. The chain joins TRBV5-6 to TRBJ1-1; D uncertain. The V gene lost 2 bases and the J gene lost 6 bases, with 11 bases spanning the gap. The CDR3 runs 13 residues. Germline CDR1 reads SGHDT; CDR2 reads YYEEEE. CDR3 nucleotide sequence: TGTGCCAGCAGCTTAACGGGGAGCCCTGAAGCTTTCTTT. Protein: CASSLTGSPEAFF.

This clone was observed once. The chain is built from TRBV25-1 and TRBJ1-1; TRBD1 is a possible D gene (6 bases). Germline lookup yields CDR1 MGHDK and CDR2 SYGVNS. The CDR3 sequence is 14 residues long. Trimming stripped 7 bases from V and 2 bases from J, with 14 bases between. The CDR3 region is CASKPRDINTEAFF. DNA of the CDR3: TGTGCCAGCAAACCACGGGACATCAACACTGAAGCTTTCTTT.

V is TRBV28 and J is TRBJ1-2; 7 positions match TRBD1. Germline loops: CDR1 MDHEN, CDR2 SYDVKM. The CDR3 sequence is 14 residues long. V shed 6 bases, J shed 8 bases, and the junction held 12 bases outside the gene matches. For the CDR3, the DNA is TGTGCCAGCAGCCCTGGACAGGCCACAGGCGGCTACACCTTC. This sequence encodes CASSPGQATGGYTF.

The V gene is TRBV9, the J gene TRBJ2-7; D may be TRBD1 (5 bases). Trimming removed 4 bases at V and 0 bases at J, with 11 bases between. This CDR3 is 14 amino acids long. CDR1 SGDLS and CDR2 YYNGEE come from the germline V gene. CDR3 sequence (DNA): TGTGCCAGCAGCCCCCCAGACAGCTCCTACGAGCAGTACTTC. Its translation: CASSPPDSSYEQYF.

V and J are TRBV29-1 and TRBJ1-2; possibly TRBD1 for D (5 bases). The CDR3 consists of 13 residues. Germline V gene data show CDR1 as SQVTM and CDR2 as ANQGSEA. V was pared by 6 bases and J by 4 bases, with 15 bases between. The CDR3 protein is CSVPTSRGYGYTF. The DNA of the CDR3 is TGCAGCGTCCCGACTAGTAGGGGCTATGGCTACACCTTC.

This rearrangement joins TRBV19 to TRBJ1-1; 7 bases line up with TRBD1. Germline V lookup: CDR1 LNHDA, CDR2 SQIVND (reference sequence). Trimming at V came to 5 bases and at J to 4 bases, leaving 10 bases not matched to a gene. CDR3 size: 15 residues. CDR3 DNA: TGTGCCAGTAGTGCCCCGGTCACAGGGGCCACTGAAGCTTTCTTT. Amino acid sequence: CASSAPVTGATEAFF. The whole variable domain, filled in from reference TRBV19 and TRBJ1-1, reads DGGITQSPKYLFRKEGQNVTLSCEQNLNHDAMYWYRQDPGQGLRLIYYSQIVNDFQKGDIAEGYSVSREKKESFPLTVTSAQKNPTAFYLCASSAPVTGATEAFFGQGTRLTVV.

The genes are TRBV7-8 and TRBJ2-7; 11 positions match TRBD1. CDR3 length: 15 residues. The germline V gene has CDR1 SGHVS and CDR2 FQNEAQ. The ends lost 5 bases at V and 3 bases at J; junction bases unmatched: 6. The chain's CDR3 is CASSRGTGGRYEQYF. Written as DNA, the CDR3 is TGTGCCAGCAGCAGAGGGACAGGGGGACGCTACGAGCAGTACTTC.

This clone occurred a few times. The chain links TRBV5-4 to TRBJ2-1; a weak D match, TRBD2 (5 bases). The ends were cut back, 0 bases at V and 10 bases at J, with 8 bases in the middle. The CDR3 loop spans 12 amino acids. Germline values: CDR1 SGHNT, CDR2 YYREEE (reference sequence). The CDR3 DNA sequence: TGTGCCAGCAGCTTGGAGCGAGGGGAGCAGTTCTTC. Translated, it gives CASSLERGEQFF.

V gene TRBV6-5 combines with J gene TRBJ1-5; 7 nucleotides line up with TRBD1. V was clipped by 6 bases and J by 1 base; unmatched bases: 3. The CDR3 sequence is 14 residues long. Germline V gene sequence: CDR1 MNHEY, CDR2 SVGAGI. The CDR3 loop reads CASSDRESNQPQHF. The CDR3, as DNA: TGTGCCAGCAGCGACAGGGAAAGCAATCAGCCCCAGCATTTT.